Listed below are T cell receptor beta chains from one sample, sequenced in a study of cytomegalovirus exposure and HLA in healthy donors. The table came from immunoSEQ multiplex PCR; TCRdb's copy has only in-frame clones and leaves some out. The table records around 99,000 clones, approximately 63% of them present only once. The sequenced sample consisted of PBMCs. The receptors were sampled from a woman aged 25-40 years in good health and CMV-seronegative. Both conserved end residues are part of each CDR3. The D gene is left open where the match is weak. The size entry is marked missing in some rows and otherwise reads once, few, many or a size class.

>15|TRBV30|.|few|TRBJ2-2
CAWSVQDVRAGELFF
TGTGCCTGGAGTGTGCAGGACGTGAGGGCCGGGGAGCTGTTTTTT
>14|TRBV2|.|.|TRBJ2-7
CASNRQMSSYEQYF
TGTGCCAGCAACAGACAGATGAGCTCCTACGAGCAGTACTTC
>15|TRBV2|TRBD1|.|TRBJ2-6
CASSLDRAGANVLTF
TGTGCCAGCAGCTTGGACAGGGCTGGGGCCAACGTCCTGACTTTC
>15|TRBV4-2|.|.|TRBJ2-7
CASSQEGRQDYEQYF
TGTGCCAGCAGCCAAGAAGGTCGTCAGGACTACGAGCAGTACTTC
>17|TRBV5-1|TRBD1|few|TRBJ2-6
CASSQGQGLGGANVLTF
TGCGCCAGCAGCCAGGGACAGGGCTTGGGAGGGGCCAACGTCCTGACTTTC
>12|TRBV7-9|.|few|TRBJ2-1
CASSQRYNEQFF
TGTGCCAGCAGCCAGCGTTACAATGAGCAGTTCTTC
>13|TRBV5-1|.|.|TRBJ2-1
CASSLGSDNEQFF
TGCGCCAGCAGCTTGGGGTCGGACAATGAGCAGTTCTTC
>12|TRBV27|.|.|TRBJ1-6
CASGNIASPLHF
TGTGCCAGCGGCAACATCGCTTCACCCCTCCACTTT
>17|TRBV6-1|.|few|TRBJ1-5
CASSEGASPYSNQPQHF
TGTGCCAGCAGTGAAGGAGCGAGTCCCTATAGCAATCAGCCCCAGCATTTT
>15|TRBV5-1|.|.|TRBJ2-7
CASSLGDGSSYEQYF
TGCGCCAGCAGCTTGGGGGACGGGAGCTCCTACGAGCAGTACTTC
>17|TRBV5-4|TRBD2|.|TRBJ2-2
CASSSRTSGLNTGELFF
TGTGCCAGCAGCTCTCGGACTAGCGGCCTGAACACCGGGGAGCTGTTTTTT
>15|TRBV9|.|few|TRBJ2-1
CASSVEGGSYNEQFF
TGTGCCAGCAGCGTAGAAGGAGGGTCCTACAATGAGCAGTTCTTC
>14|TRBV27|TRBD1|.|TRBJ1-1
CASSTGGARTEAFF
TGTGCCAGCTCAACAGGGGGCGCGCGGACTGAAGCTTTCTTT
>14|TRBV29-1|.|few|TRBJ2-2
CSVGETTNTGELFF
TGCAGCGTTGGCGAGACAACGAACACCGGGGAGCTGTTTTTT
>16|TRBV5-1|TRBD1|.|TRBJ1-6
CASSLEPGQHNSPLHF
TGCGCCAGCAGCCTCGAGCCGGGACAGCATAATTCACCCCTCCACTTT
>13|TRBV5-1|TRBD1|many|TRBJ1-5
CASSPTGHQPQHF
TGCGCCAGCAGCCCGACAGGGCACCAGCCCCAGCATTTT
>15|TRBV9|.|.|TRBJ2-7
CASSVGISPTYEQYF
TGTGCCAGCAGCGTAGGGATTAGCCCGACCTACGAGCAGTACTTC
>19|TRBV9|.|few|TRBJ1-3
CASSPGVAGVPHSGNTIYF
TGTGCCAGCAGCCCAGGTGTAGCCGGGGTCCCCCACTCTGGAAACACCATATATTTT
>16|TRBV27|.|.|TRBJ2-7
CASSASGSPSSCEQYF
TGTGCCAGCAGTGCCTCAGGGTCCCCCAGCTCCTGCGAGCAGTACTTC
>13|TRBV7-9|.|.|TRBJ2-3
CASRGGGTDTQYF
TGTGCCAGCAGAGGTGGGGGGACAGATACGCAGTATTTT
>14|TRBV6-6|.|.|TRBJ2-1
CASSRGPPRGEQFF
TGTGCCAGCAGTCGCGGCCCTCCGCGCGGTGAGCAGTTCTTC
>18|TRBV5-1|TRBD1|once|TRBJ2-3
CASSLPLRTGEVGDTQYF
TGCGCCAGCAGCTTGCCCCTCCGGACAGGGGAGGTAGGAGATACGCAGTATTTT
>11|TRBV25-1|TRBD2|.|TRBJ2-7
CASGGGYEQYF
TGTGCCAGCGGCGGGGGGTACGAGCAGTACTTC
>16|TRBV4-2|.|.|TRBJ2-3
CASSQQPSSPTDTQYF
TGTGCCAGCAGCCAACAACCTTCTAGCCCCACAGATACGCAGTATTTT
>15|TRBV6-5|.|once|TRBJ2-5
CASSYSVRAQETQYF
TGTGCCAGCAGTTACTCAGTCAGGGCCCAAGAGACCCAGTACTTC
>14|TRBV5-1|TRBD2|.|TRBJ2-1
CASRTSGGGNEQFF
TGCGCCAGCAGGACTAGCGGGGGGGGGAATGAGCAGTTCTTC
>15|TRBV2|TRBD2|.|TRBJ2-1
CASVELAGVGDEQFF
TGTGCCAGCGTAGAACTAGCGGGAGTTGGCGATGAGCAGTTCTTC
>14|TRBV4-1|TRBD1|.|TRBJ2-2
CASRRQGASGELFF
TGCGCCAGCAGACGACAGGGGGCAAGCGGGGAGCTGTTTTTT
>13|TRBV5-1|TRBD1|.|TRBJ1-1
CASSLGRDREAFF
TGCGCCAGCAGCTTGGGGAGGGACAGGGAAGCTTTCTTT
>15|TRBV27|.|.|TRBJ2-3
CASSDTGWGTDTQYF
TGTGCCAGCAGTGATACAGGGTGGGGTACAGATACGCAGTATTTT
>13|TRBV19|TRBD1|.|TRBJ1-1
CASWDRGGTEAFF
TGTGCCAGTTGGGACAGGGGCGGAACTGAAGCTTTCTTT
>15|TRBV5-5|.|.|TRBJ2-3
CASKVLQGATDTQYF
TGTGCCAGCAAAGTTCTACAGGGTGCCACAGATACGCAGTATTTT
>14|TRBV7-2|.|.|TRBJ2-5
CASSPRRARETQYF
TGTGCCAGCAGCCCGAGGAGGGCCCGGGAGACCCAGTACTTC
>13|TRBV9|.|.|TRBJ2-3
CASSAPFRVTQYF
TGTGCCAGCAGCGCTCCATTCCGGGTTACGCAGTATTTT
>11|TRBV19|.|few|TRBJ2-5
CASSMRETQYF
TGTGCCAGTAGTATGCGGGAGACCCAGTACTTC
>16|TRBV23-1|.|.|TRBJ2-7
CASSHPGGWSSYEQYF
TGCGCCAGCAGTCACCCTGGTGGGTGGAGCTCCTACGAGCAGTACTTC
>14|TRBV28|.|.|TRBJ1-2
CASISQGRDYGYTF
TGTGCCAGTATATCCCAGGGTAGGGACTATGGCTACACCTTC
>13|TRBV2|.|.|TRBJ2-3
CASERLSTDTQYF
TGTGCCAGCGAGAGACTGAGCACAGATACGCAGTATTTT
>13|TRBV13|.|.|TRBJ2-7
CASSFSGIYEQYF
TGTGCCAGCAGCTTCTCCGGGATCTACGAGCAGTACTTC
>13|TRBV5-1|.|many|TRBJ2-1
CASSAQTRSEQFF
TGCGCCAGCAGCGCGCAGACGCGGAGTGAGCAGTTCTTC
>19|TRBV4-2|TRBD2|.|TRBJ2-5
CASSQEIRGWGTSQETQYF
TGTGCCAGCAGCCAAGAAATTAGAGGCTGGGGGACTAGCCAAGAGACCCAGTACTTC
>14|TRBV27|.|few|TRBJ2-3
CASSLRVERNTQYF
TGTGCCAGCAGTTTACGTGTGGAGCGGAATACGCAGTATTTT
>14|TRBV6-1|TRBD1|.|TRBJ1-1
CASSGGQGRTEAFF
TGTGCCAGCAGTGGCGGACAGGGGCGGACTGAAGCTTTCTTT
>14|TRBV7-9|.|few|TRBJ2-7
CASSLVGLADEQYF
TGTGCCAGCAGCTTGGTAGGCTTAGCGGATGAGCAGTACTTC
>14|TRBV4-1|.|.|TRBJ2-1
CASSQAGYANEQFF
TGCGCCAGCAGCCAAGCGGGGTACGCGAATGAGCAGTTCTTC
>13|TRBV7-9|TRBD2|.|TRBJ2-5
CASSFSGSETQYF
TGTGCCAGCAGCTTTAGCGGGTCGGAGACCCAGTACTTC
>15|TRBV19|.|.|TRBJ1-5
CASSISQGWNQPQHF
TGTGCCAGTAGTATCTCACAGGGTTGGAATCAGCCCCAGCATTTT
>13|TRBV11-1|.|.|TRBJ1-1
CASSLEGDTEAFF
TGTGCCAGCAGCTTAGAAGGGGACACTGAAGCTTTCTTT
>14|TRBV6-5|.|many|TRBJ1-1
CASSYSQGDTEAFF
TGTGCCAGCAGTTACTCACAGGGCGACACTGAAGCTTTCTTT
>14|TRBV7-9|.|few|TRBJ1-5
CASSLGGLDQPQHF
TGTGCCAGCAGCTTAGGAGGGTTGGATCAGCCCCAGCATTTT
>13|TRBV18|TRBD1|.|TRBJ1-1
CASSGQGGTEAFF
TGTGCCAGCTCCGGACAGGGGGGGACTGAAGCTTTCTTT
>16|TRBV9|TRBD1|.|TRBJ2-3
CASSVGWTGVVDTQYF
TGTGCCAGCAGCGTAGGGTGGACAGGGGTCGTCGATACGCAGTATTTT
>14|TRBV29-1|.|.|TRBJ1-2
CSVDRGGISYGYTF
TGCAGCGTTGATCGGGGGGGAATCAGCTATGGCTACACCTTC
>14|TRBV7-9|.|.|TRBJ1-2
CASRFGTTNYGYTF
TGTGCCAGCAGGTTCGGGACAACAAACTATGGCTACACCTTC
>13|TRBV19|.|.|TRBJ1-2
CASTPTRNYGYTF
TGTGCCAGTACCCCAACCCGGAACTATGGCTACACCTTC
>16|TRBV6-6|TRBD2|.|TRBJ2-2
CASSYTAGDVGGELFF
TGTGCCAGCAGTTACACAGCGGGGGACGTAGGCGGGGAGCTGTTTTTT
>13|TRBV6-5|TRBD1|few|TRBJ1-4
CASGNYRGEKLFF
TGTGCCAGCGGAAACTACAGGGGTGAAAAACTGTTTTTT
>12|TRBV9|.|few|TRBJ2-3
CASSSTAGTQYF
TGTGCCAGCAGCTCCACCGCGGGTACGCAGTATTTT